This TCR beta chain was sequenced for a study of blood T cells in healthy people across ages. This CDR3 contains 16 residues. In germline, CDR1 is SGHRS, CDR2 YFSETQ. The trim removed 4 bases at V and 1 base at J, leaving 7 bases unmatched. Next came a second PCR, run for about 7 to 12 cycles, which used a sample-barcoded 5' primer along with a J-beta primer mix. All samples gave at least 2.5 million CDR3-containing paired-end reads. MiXCR was run by TCRdb on the 5' RACE reads, yielding one entry per CDR3 protein. The sample yields roughly 2 million distinct CDR3 sequences, roughly 52% seen once. Worth noting for this clonotype: Its specificity is unknown.

Donors each provided roughly 10 milliliters of peripheral blood. Study results and caveats: TCR beta diversity, measured per million T cells, fell in a roughly linear way with age.

The sequence came from a woman between 35 and 50 years old in good health. Sequencing was carried out using blood. This chain uses TRBV5-1 with TRBJ2-1; TRBD1 agrees at 8 bases. Written as DNA, the CDR3 is TGCGCCAGCAGCAAATTAGACAGGGGATCCTACAATGAGCAGTTCTTC. It translates to CASSKLDRGSYNEQFF.